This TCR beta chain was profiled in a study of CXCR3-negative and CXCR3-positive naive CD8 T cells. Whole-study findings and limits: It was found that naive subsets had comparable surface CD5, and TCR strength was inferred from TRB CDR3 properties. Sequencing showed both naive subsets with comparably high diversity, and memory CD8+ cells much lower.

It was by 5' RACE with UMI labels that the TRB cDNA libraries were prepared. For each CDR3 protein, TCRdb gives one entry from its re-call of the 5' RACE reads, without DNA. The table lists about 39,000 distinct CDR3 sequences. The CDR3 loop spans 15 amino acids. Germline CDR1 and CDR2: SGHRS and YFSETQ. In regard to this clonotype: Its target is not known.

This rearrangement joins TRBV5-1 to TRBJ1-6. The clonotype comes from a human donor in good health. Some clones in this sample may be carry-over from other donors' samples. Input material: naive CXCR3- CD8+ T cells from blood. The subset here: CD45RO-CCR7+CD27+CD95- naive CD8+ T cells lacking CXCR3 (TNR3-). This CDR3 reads CASSSEDPTTSPLHF.